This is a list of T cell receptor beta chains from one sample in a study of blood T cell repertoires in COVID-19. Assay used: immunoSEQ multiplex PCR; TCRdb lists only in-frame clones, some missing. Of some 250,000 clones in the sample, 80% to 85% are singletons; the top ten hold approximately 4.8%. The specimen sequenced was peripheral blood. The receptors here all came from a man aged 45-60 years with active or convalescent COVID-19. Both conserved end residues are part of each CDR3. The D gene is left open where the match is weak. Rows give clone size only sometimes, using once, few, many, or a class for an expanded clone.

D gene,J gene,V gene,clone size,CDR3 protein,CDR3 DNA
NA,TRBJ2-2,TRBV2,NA,CASSQGLPPNTGELFF,TGTGCCAGCAGTCAAGGGCTCCCTCCCAACACCGGGGAGCTGTTTTTT
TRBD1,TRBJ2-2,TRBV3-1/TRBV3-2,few,CASSRPLGTGNTGELFF,TGTGCCAGCAGCCGCCCCCTCGGGACAGGGAACACCGGGGAGCTGTTTTTT
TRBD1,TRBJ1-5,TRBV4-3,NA,CASSQERTGLQPQHF,TGCGCCAGCAGCCAAGAACGGACAGGGCTCCAGCCCCAGCATTTT
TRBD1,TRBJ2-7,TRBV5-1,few,CASSLGGQSYEQYF,TGCGCCAGCAGCTTGGGGGGACAGTCCTACGAGCAGTACTTC
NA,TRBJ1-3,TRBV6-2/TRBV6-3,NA,CASSYSPEPGNTIYF,TGTGCCAGCAGTTACTCACCGGAGCCCGGAAACACCATATATTTT
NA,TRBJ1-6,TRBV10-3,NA,CAISESQGSNSPLHF,TGTGCCATCAGTGAGTCTCAGGGGAGTAATTCACCCCTCCACTTT
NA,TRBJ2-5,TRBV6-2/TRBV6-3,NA,CASSYGLRVETQYF,TGTGCCAGCAGTTACGGACTTCGGGTGGAGACCCAGTACTTC
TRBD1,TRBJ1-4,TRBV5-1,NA,CASSPGDRQNEKLFF,TGCGCCAGCAGCCCGGGGGACAGACAGAATGAAAAACTGTTTTTT
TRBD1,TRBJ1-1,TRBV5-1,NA,CASSAAGQGQNTEAFF,TGCGCCAGCAGCGCCGCGGGACAGGGACAGAACACTGAAGCTTTCTTT
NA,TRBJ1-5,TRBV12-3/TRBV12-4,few,CASSLAAAKPQHF,TGTGCCAGCAGTTTAGCGGCCGCAAAGCCCCAGCATTTT
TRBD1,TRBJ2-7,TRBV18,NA,CASSHLSQGAYYEQYF,TGTGCCAGCTCCCACCTTTCACAGGGGGCCTACTACGAGCAGTACTTC
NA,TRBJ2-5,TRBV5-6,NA,CASSLAGSQETQYF,TGTGCCAGCAGCTTGGCAGGCAGCCAAGAGACCCAGTACTTC
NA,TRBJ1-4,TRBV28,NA,CASRQNEKLFF,TGTGCCAGCAGGCAGAATGAAAAACTGTTTTTT
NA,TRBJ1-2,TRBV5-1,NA,CASSLGPGTNYGYTF,TGCGCCAGCAGCTTGGGACCCGGGACTAACTATGGCTACACCTTC
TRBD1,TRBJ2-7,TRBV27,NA,CASSPGDRGYEQYF,TGTGCCAGCAGTCCGGGGGACAGGGGGTACGAGCAGTACTTC
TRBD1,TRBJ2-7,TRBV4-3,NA,CASSVGQGAYEQYF,TGCGCCAGCAGCGTAGGACAGGGGGCTTATGAGCAGTACTTC
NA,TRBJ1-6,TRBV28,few,CASRPGFYNSPLHF,TGTGCCAGCAGGCCCGGGTTCTATAATTCACCCCTCCACTTT
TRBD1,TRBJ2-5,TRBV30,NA,CAWSQTGTGRRETQYF,TGTGCCTGGAGCCAAACCGGGACAGGGAGGAGAGAGACCCAGTACTTC
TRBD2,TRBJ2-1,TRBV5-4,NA,CASSLRASGGHNEQFF,TGTGCCAGCAGCTTGAGGGCTAGCGGGGGACACAATGAGCAGTTCTTC
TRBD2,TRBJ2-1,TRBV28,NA,CASSPNQAGYNEQFF,TGTGCCAGCAGCCCCAACCAAGCGGGGTACAATGAGCAGTTCTTC
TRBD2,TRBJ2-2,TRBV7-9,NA,CASSSGTSPQIRGGELFF,TGTGCCAGCAGCTCCGGGACTAGCCCACAGATAAGAGGCGGGGAGCTGTTTTTT
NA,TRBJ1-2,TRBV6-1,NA,CASSERYGGGYTF,TGTGCCAGCAGTGAAAGGTACGGCGGTGGCTACACCTTC
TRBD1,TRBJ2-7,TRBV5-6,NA,CASRYSGTAYYEQYF,TGTGCCAGCAGATACTCCGGGACAGCGTACTACGAGCAGTACTTC
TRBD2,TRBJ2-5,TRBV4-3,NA,CASSQDGLAGGGGSETQYF,TGCGCCAGCAGCCAAGATGGACTAGCGGGGGGTGGAGGTTCGGAGACCCAGTACTTC
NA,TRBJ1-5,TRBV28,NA,CASSLRDPTQPQHF,TGTGCCAGCAGTTTACGAGATCCAACTCAGCCCCAGCATTTT
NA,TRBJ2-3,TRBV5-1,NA,CASSPERLANTHTQYF,TGCGCCAGCAGCCCCGAGAGGTTGGCCAACACACACACGCAGTATTTT
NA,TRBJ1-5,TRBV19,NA,CASSMRGGGQPQHF,TGTGCCAGTAGTATGAGGGGGGGTGGTCAGCCCCAGCATTTT
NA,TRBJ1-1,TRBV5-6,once,CASSLASSARANTEAFF,TGTGCCAGCAGCTTGGCCAGCTCCGCCAGGGCGAACACTGAAGCTTTCTTT
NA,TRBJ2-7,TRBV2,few,CASSRGASYEQYF,TGTGCCAGCAGCAGAGGCGCCTCCTACGAGCAGTACTTC
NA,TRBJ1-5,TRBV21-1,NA,CASTPGQPQHF,TGTGCCAGCACCCCGGGTCAGCCCCAGCATTTT
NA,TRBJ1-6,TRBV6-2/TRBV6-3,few,CASSPQHYNSGLHF,TGTGCCAGCAGCCCACAGCATTATAATTCAGGCCTCCACTTT
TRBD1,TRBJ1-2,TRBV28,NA,CASSTFRDRGRENGYTF,TGTGCCAGCAGTACTTTTCGGGACAGGGGGCGAGAAAATGGCTACACCTTC
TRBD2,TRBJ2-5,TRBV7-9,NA,CASSLKGLGRSQETQYF,TGTGCCAGCAGCTTAAAAGGACTAGGGCGAAGCCAAGAGACCCAGTACTTC
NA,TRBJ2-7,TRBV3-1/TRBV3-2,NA,CASSQVRGTAEQYF,TGTGCCAGCAGCCAAGTACGGGGGACGGCCGAGCAGTACTTC
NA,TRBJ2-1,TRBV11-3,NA,CASSLLSSSEQFF,TGTGCCAGCAGCTTGTTGAGTAGTAGTGAGCAGTTCTTC
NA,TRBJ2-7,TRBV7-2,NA,CASSFGVVDEQYF,TGTGCCAGCAGCTTCGGGGTGGTCGACGAGCAGTACTTC
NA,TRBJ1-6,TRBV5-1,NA,CASSFRTVTSYNSPLHF,TGCGCCAGCAGCTTTCGCACAGTCACCTCCTATAATTCACCCCTCCACTTT
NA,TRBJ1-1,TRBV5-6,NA,CASSRGGPEAFF,TGTGCCAGCAGCCGCGGGGGCCCCGAAGCTTTCTTT
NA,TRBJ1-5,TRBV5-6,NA,CASSFLGRNPGGPQHF,TGTGCCAGCAGCTTCCTGGGCAGGAACCCGGGGGGTCCCCAGCATTTT
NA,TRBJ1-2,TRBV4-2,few,CASSHPQGTYGYTF,TGTGCCAGCAGCCATCCGCAGGGGACCTATGGCTACACCTTC
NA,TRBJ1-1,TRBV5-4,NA,CASSRDINTEAFF,TGTGCCAGCAGCCGGGACATAAACACTGAAGCTTTCTTT
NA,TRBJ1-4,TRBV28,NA,CASSLPRVHRGLEKLFF,TGTGCCAGCAGTTTACCTAGGGTTCATAGGGGATTAGAAAAACTGTTTTTT
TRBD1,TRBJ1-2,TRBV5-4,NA,CASSLPGTGNYGYTF,TGTGCCAGCAGCTTGCCAGGGACAGGGAACTATGGCTACACCTTC
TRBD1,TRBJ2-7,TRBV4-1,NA,CASSHYGQGEYEQYF,TGCGCCAGCAGCCACTACGGACAGGGGGAGTACGAGCAGTACTTC